The 32 T cell receptor beta chains in this list originate from one sample, sequenced in a study of T cell changes during pregnancy in multiple sclerosis. Sequencing was performed with immunoSEQ multiplex PCR; in TCRdb, only in-frame clones are kept and a portion is missing. Here the sample spans 45,000 to 50,000 clones, roughly nine tenths being singletons. The specimen was CD4+ T cells from peripheral blood mononuclear cells, collected in the second trimester of pregnancy. These receptors were collected from a female donor in good health, enrolled as a control in a pregnancy study.

The chain couples TRBV4-3 to TRBJ1-5; no firm D call. With 0 bases removed from V and 7 bases from J, the gap between germline ends came to 13 bases. The CDR3 is 15 residues long. The germline V gene encodes CDR1 LGHNA and CDR2 YSLEER. In DNA, the CDR3 is TGCGCCAGCAGCCAAGATACGGGGTCGGGGCAGCCCCAGCATTTT. Translation gives CASSQDTGSGQPQHF.

The chain links TRBV5-4 to TRBJ2-2; D possibly corresponds to TRBD1 (6 bases). This CDR3 comprises 15 residues. Germline V gives CDR1 SGHNT, CDR2 YYREEE (reference sequence). V was pared by 1 base and J by 6 bases, with 13 bases between. The CDR3 region has the DNA TGTGCCAGCAGCTTGAGGGGGTCCGTGGCCGGGGAGCTGTTTTTT. Protein: CASSLRGSVAGELFF. Full variable domain (rest looked up from reference TRBV5-4 and TRBJ2-2): ETGVTQSPTHLIKTRGQQVTLRCSSQSGHNTVSWYQQALGQGPQFIFQYYREEENGRGNFPPRFSGLQFPNYSSELNVNALELDDSALYLCASSLRGSVAGELFFGEGSRLTVL.

J is TRBJ1-2 and V is TRBV19, with D maybe TRBD1 (6 bases). Germline assignment: CDR1 LNHDA and CDR2 SQIVND (reference sequence). CDR3 length: 15 residues. Trimming took off 6 bases at V and 7 bases at J, with 21 bases between the two ends. The CDR3 protein is CASSLGYRVKTGYTF. The CDR3 bases are TGTGCCAGTAGCCTGGGCTACAGGGTTAAGACTGGCTACACCTTC.

The chain has TRBV7-3 and TRBJ2-2; TRBD2 aligns across 10 bases. Unmatched junction bases numbered 3, after V lost 3 bases and J lost 5 bases. Germline CDR1 reads SGHTA; CDR2 reads FQGTGA. This CDR3 is built from 15 residues. CDR3: CASSFSGGWTGELFF. The CDR3 DNA follows: TGTGCCAGCAGCTTTAGCGGGGGGTGGACCGGGGAGCTGTTTTTT.

The CDR3 region has the DNA TGTGCCTGGAGTGTATACAACGAGCAGTACTTC. Residues: CAWSVYNEQYF. The chain joins TRBV30 to TRBJ2-7; no firm D call. CDR3 length: 11 amino acids. Germline CDR1 and CDR2: GTSNPN and SVGIG (reference sequence). Deletions cut 0 bases from V and 5 bases from J, with 5 bases between.

This clone was picked up a small number of times. The gene calls are TRBV4-3 and TRBJ1-2; no firm D call. This CDR3 is 16 amino acids long. Trimming took 0 bases from V and 2 from J, leaving 13 bases between them. Germline CDR1 LGHNA, CDR2 YSLEER. Here the CDR3 DNA reads TGCGCCAGCAGCCAAGAGCCCGCGGGTTTCAACTATGGCTACACCTTC. Translation: CASSQEPAGFNYGYTF.

The genes are TRBV7-8 and TRBJ1-6; D unclear. Germline V CDR1 and CDR2: SGHVS, FQNEAQ. Trimming shortened V by 4 bases and J by 5 bases, and 9 bases separated the two germline ends. The CDR3 sequence is 14 residues long. Here the CDR3 reads CASSSMRNNSPLHF. CDR3 sequence (DNA): TGTGCCAGCAGCTCAATGCGGAATAATTCACCCCTCCACTTT.

The chain employs TRBV5-1 and TRBJ1-1; no definite D call. Trimming pared 0 bases from V and 3 bases from J, leaving 12 bases between. CDR1 is SGHRS and CDR2 is YFSETQ in the germline V gene. The CDR3 is 15 amino acids. As DNA, the CDR3 is TGCGCCAGCAGCTTGGGAGGGATCGGGGACACTGAAGCTTTCTTT. It codes for CASSLGGIGDTEAFF.

The rearrangement joins TRBV4-2 to TRBJ2-3, with D possibly TRBD2 on 6 matching bases. V was pared by 3 bases and J by 3 bases, with 13 bases between. Germline V gene lookup returns CDR1 LGHNA and CDR2 YNFKEQ. CDR3 size: 15 residues. The CDR3 DNA reads as TGTGCCAGCAGCCAGGAGGGGACCACAACAGATACGCAGTATTTT. Translating it yields CASSQEGTTTDTQYF.

V is TRBV7-2 and J is TRBJ2-1; D gene unclear. V gave up 1 base and J gave up 0 bases, with 7 bases separating them. From germline, CDR1 is SGHTA and CDR2 FQGNSA. The CDR3 runs to 15 residues. The CDR3 loop reads CASSLGLVSYNEQFF. In DNA, the CDR3 is TGTGCCAGCAGCTTAGGTCTAGTCTCCTACAATGAGCAGTTCTTC.

The J gene is TRBJ1-5, the V gene TRBV30; the D is unclear. Per germline, CDR1 GTSNPN and CDR2 SVGIG (reference sequence). Between the trimmed V and J ends, which lost 2 bases and 2 bases, there was a span of 7 bases. The CDR3 runs 13 residues. The CDR3 here is CAWSREGNQPQHF. CDR3 coding DNA: TGTGCCTGGAGTCGAGAAGGCAATCAGCCCCAGCATTTT. The variable domain in full, with the rest retrieved from reference TRBV30 and TRBJ1-5, is SQTIHQWPATLVQPVGSPLSLECTVEGTSNPNLYWYRQAAGRGLQLLFYSVGIGQISSEVPQNLSASRPQDRQFILSSKKLLLSDSGFYLCAWSREGNQPQHFGDGTRLSIL.

V gene TRBV9 combines with J gene TRBJ1-1, with D possibly TRBD1 on 5 matching bases. The CDR3 contains 13 residues. Germline V gene sequence: CDR1 SGDLS, CDR2 YYNGEE. Trimming took off 4 bases at V and 8 bases at J, with 15 bases between the two ends. CDR3 residues: CASSSAGRREAFF. In DNA form, the CDR3 reads TGTGCCAGCAGCTCTGCGGGACGGCGAGAAGCTTTCTTT.

The chain carries TRBV6-7 and TRBJ2-7, with D maybe TRBD1 (6 bases). TRBV6-7 is an ORF, and what it does is uncertain. V lost 7 bases to trimming and J lost 0 bases, with 19 bases between them. The CDR3 consists of 16 residues. The CDR3 bases are TGTGCCAGCACCGGACCGGGACAAATGAGCTCCTACGAGCAGTACTTC. The encoded protein is CASTGPGQMSSYEQYF.

This rearrangement joins TRBV6-6 to TRBJ2-3, with a possible D match to TRBD2 (5 bases). CDR3 length: 13 residues. V was clipped by 6 bases and J by 0 bases, with 7 bases between them. Looked up from germline, CDR1 is MNHNY and CDR2 is SVGAGI (reference sequence). CDR3 in amino acids: CASREDSTDTQYF. As DNA, the CDR3 is TGTGCCAGCAGGGAGGACAGCACAGATACGCAGTATTTT.

This sequence joins TRBV6-1 and TRBJ1-1, with 7 positions matching TRBD1. From germline, CDR1 is MNHNS and CDR2 SASEGT. The CDR3 has 13 residues. Trimming removed 4 bases from V and 5 bases from J; junction bases left unmatched: 4. CDR3 sequence reads: CASSAGTETEAFF. The CDR3 region has the DNA TGTGCCAGCAGTGCCGGGACAGAAACTGAAGCTTTCTTT.

This chain uses TRBV30 with TRBJ2-5, with 8 bases that match TRBD2. This CDR3 has 14 residues. J gave up 2 bases and V 5 bases, and 7 bases lay outside the gene matches. The germline CDR1 and CDR2 sequences are GTSNPN and SVGIG (reference sequence). CDR3 coding DNA: TGTGCCTGGGGTAGACGGGGGGGGCAAGAGACCCAGTACTTC. Protein: CAWGRRGGQETQYF.

The V call is TRBV5-5, the J call TRBJ2-7; D gene uncertain. V lost 3 bases, J lost 2 bases, and 15 bases lay in between. The CDR3 is 15 amino acids. Germline CDR1 is SGHKS and CDR2 is YYEKEE (reference sequence). The CDR3 reads CASSWVAEQTYEQYF. The DNA for the CDR3 is TGTGCCAGCAGCTGGGTGGCGGAGCAAACCTACGAGCAGTACTTC.

The chain recombines TRBV18 with TRBJ1-3; D not certain. The CDR3 has 16 amino acids. CDR1 KGHSH and CDR2 LQKENI come from the germline V gene. V was cut by 0 bases and J by 0 bases, with 9 bases left in between. This CDR3 is CASSPPYLISGNTIYF. CDR3 in DNA: TGTGCCAGCTCACCACCCTATTTAATCTCTGGAAACACCATATATTTT. The variable domain in full, completed from reference TRBV18 and TRBJ1-3, reads NAGVMQNPRHLVRRRGQEARLRCSPMKGHSHVYWYRQLPEEGLKFMVYLQKENIIDESGMPKERFSAEFPKEGPSILRIQQVVRGDSAAYFCASSPPYLISGNTIYFGEGSWLTVV.

The chain recombines TRBV19 with TRBJ1-1, with 10 bases lining up with TRBD1. Trimming removed 3 bases from V and 6 bases from J; junction bases left unmatched: 10. CDR1 and CDR2 from the germline V gene are LNHDA and SQIVND (reference sequence). This CDR3 is 16 amino acids long. CDR3 DNA: TGTGCCAGTAGTATGCGACAGGGGGCGCGAATGGCTGAAGCTTTCTTT. Protein sequence: CASSMRQGARMAEAFF.

In its sample, this clone was seen a few times. The chain is built from TRBV15 and TRBJ1-1; D is ambiguous. This CDR3 spans 13 amino acids. Germline CDR1 is LNHNV and CDR2 is YYDKDF (reference sequence). Trimming removed 0 bases at V and 5 bases at J, with 7 bases between. The CDR3 nucleotides read TGTGCCACCAGCAGAGATCACGAGACTGAAGCTTTCTTT. This encodes CATSRDHETEAFF.

A note on this clone: The same CDR3 arises from other DNA sequences in this sample as well. The chain is built from TRBV5-6 and TRBJ1-5; 9 nucleotides match TRBD1. V was pared by 5 bases and J by 7 bases, with 4 bases of the junction left unmatched. Germline CDR1 reads SGHDT; CDR2 reads YYEEEE. This CDR3 is built from 13 residues. The CDR3 here is CASSLDRGQPQHF. CDR3 nucleotides: TGTGCCAGCAGTCTCGACAGGGGGCAGCCCCAGCATTTT.

The CDR3 spells CASSQATSGVMNIQYF. CDR3 bases: TGCGCCAGCAGCCAAGCGACTAGCGGGGTGATGAACATTCAGTACTTC. The gene calls are TRBV4-1 and TRBJ2-4; 11 nucleotides line up with TRBD2. The CDR3 sequence is 16 residues long. CDR1 MGHRA and CDR2 YSYEKL come from the germline V gene. Trimming cost V 1 base and J 7 bases; bases outside gene matches: 6.

This chain joins TRBV18 and TRBJ2-7; the D is unclear. This CDR3 contains 12 residues. V dropped 3 bases and J dropped 3 bases, with 6 bases sitting between them. The germline V gene has CDR1 KGHSH and CDR2 LQKENI. DNA for the CDR3: TGTGCCAGCTCACCCTCCTACTACGAGCAGTACTTC. Residues: CASSPSYYEQYF.

The V gene is TRBV19, the J gene TRBJ2-3; TRBD2 aligns across 15 bases. V was pared by 3 bases and J by 4 bases, with 2 bases of the junction left unmatched. CDR1 LNHDA and CDR2 SQIVND come from the germline V gene (reference sequence). The CDR3 loop spans 16 amino acids. The CDR3 spells CASSMWTSGGADTQYF. CDR3 in DNA: TGTGCCAGTAGTATGTGGACTAGCGGGGGGGCAGATACGCAGTATTTT.

The CDR3 nucleotides are TGCGCCAGCAGCCCGGGACTAGCGGGGAGAGATACGCAGTATTTT. As protein: CASSPGLAGRDTQYF. J is TRBJ2-3 and V is TRBV5-1; 13 positions match TRBD2. CDR1 SGHRS and CDR2 YFSETQ come from the germline V gene. The V and J ends lost 4 bases and 5 bases, in that order; junction bases with no gene match: 4. The CDR3 consists of 15 residues.

The CDR3 here is CASSSSGGAITDTQYF. The CDR3 nucleotides read TGTGCCAGCAGCTCTAGCGGGGGGGCCATAACAGATACGCAGTATTTT. The chain has TRBV5-6 and TRBJ2-3; 12 bases map to TRBD2. Looked up from germline, CDR1 is SGHDT and CDR2 is YYEEEE. J was trimmed by 3 bases and V by 3 bases; bases with no gene match: 5. CDR3 length equals 16 residues. The whole variable domain, remainder taken from reference TRBV5-6 and TRBJ2-3, is DAGVTQSPTHLIKTRGQQVTLRCSPKSGHDTVSWYQQALGQGPQFIFQYYEEEERQRGNFPDRFSGHQFPNYSSELNVNALLLGDSALYLCASSSSGGAITDTQYFGPGTRLTVL.

The chain employs TRBV30 and TRBJ2-7, with a tentative D call TRBD1 (6 bases). The CDR3 loop spans 12 amino acids. Trimming pared 3 bases from V and 3 bases from J, leaving 9 bases between. Germline loops: CDR1 GTSNPN, CDR2 SVGIG (reference sequence). Here the CDR3 DNA reads TGTGCCTGGAGGCTGGACAGCTACGAGCAGTACTTC. Translated: CAWRLDSYEQYF.

The sample holds a few counts of this clone. The chain joins TRBV4-2 to TRBJ2-2; maybe TRBD1 (6 bases). Germline V gene lookup returns CDR1 LGHNA and CDR2 YNFKEQ. The V end was cut by 1 base, the J end by 1 base, with 7 bases between. The CDR3 has 15 amino acids. CDR3 loop: CASSQVGGNTGELFF. DNA of the CDR3: TGTGCCAGCAGCCAAGTAGGGGGGAACACCGGGGAGCTGTTTTTT.

The rearrangement joins TRBV5-5 to TRBJ1-2, with D unresolved. V was pared by 6 bases and J by 8 bases, with 14 bases between. The CDR3 is 12 residues long. Germline V gene sequence: CDR1 SGHKS, CDR2 YYEKEE (reference sequence). The CDR3 nucleotides are TGTGCCAGCACCAACCCGGGTGGGGGCTACACCTTC. Protein: CASTNPGGGYTF.

This chain links TRBV7-3 with TRBJ1-1; a possible D gene is TRBD1 (5 bases). CDR3 length equals 13 residues. Trimming left V 3 bases short and J 1 base short, with 6 bases between. Germline CDR1 reads SGHTA; CDR2 reads FQGTGA. The DNA of the CDR3 is TGTGCCAGCAGCTTTAGGGGGAACACTGAAGCTTTCTTT. Translation: CASSFRGNTEAFF.

The chain combines TRBV28 with TRBJ2-5; maybe TRBD1 (5 bases). Germline V CDR1 and CDR2: MDHEN, SYDVKM. V was trimmed by 6 bases and J by 2 bases, leaving 16 bases between them. The CDR3 has 15 residues. CDR3 amino acids: CASSPGGRQQETQYF. As DNA, the CDR3 is TGTGCCAGCAGCCCCGGTGGAAGACAGCAAGAGACCCAGTACTTC.

V gene TRBV5-6 combines with J gene TRBJ2-7; D is perhaps TRBD1 (5 bases). Germline CDR1 is SGHDT and CDR2 is YYEEEE. CDR3 length equals 14 residues. Trimming removed 0 bases at V and 3 bases at J, with 10 bases between. The DNA for the CDR3 is TGTGCCAGCAGCTTGGACAGGTTTTACTACGAGCAGTACTTC. This translates into CASSLDRFYYEQYF. Combining the CDR3 with reference TRBV5-6 and TRBJ2-7 gives the whole variable domain DAGVTQSPTHLIKTRGQQVTLRCSPKSGHDTVSWYQQALGQGPQFIFQYYEEEERQRGNFPDRFSGHQFPNYSSELNVNALLLGDSALYLCASSLDRFYYEQYFGPGTRLTVT.